The 22 T cell receptor beta chains listed next were all sequenced from one sample in a study of blood T cell repertoires in COVID-19. Assay used: immunoSEQ multiplex PCR; TCRdb lists only in-frame clones, some missing. This sample has about 250,000 clones, with approximately 84% found just once. The sample comprised peripheral blood. These receptors were taken from a man aged 50 or older with acute or convalescent COVID-19.

J is TRBJ2-7 and V is TRBV7-2, with 7 positions matching TRBD2. With 1 base clipped from V and 0 bases from J, the junction kept 9 bases outside the gene matches. The CDR3 extends over 17 amino acids. CDR1 is SGHTA and CDR2 is FQGNSA in the germline V gene. CDR3 residues: CASSLDPWGRGSYEQYF. CDR3 in DNA: TGTGCCAGCAGCTTAGATCCTTGGGGGAGGGGCTCCTACGAGCAGTACTTC.

The chain combines TRBV5-6 with TRBJ2-1; D is unclear. V was pared by 2 bases and J by 8 bases, with 17 bases between. CDR1 is SGHDT and CDR2 is YYEEEE in the germline V gene. There are 15 residues in the CDR3. The CDR3 DNA reads as TGTGCCAGCAGCTTAATGACAAGCCTGGGTGATGAGCAGTTCTTC. Residues: CASSLMTSLGDEQFF.

This chain connects TRBV19 to TRBJ1-1; 8 bases map to TRBD1. The V gene end was trimmed by 6 bases and the J gene end by 5 bases; junction bases not matched to a gene: 8. CDR1 is LNHDA, CDR2 SQIVND, per germline (reference sequence). The CDR3 has 14 residues. The CDR3 region is CASSFDRGRTEAFF. In DNA, the CDR3 is TGTGCCAGTAGCTTCGACAGGGGACGGACTGAAGCTTTCTTT.

In DNA, the CDR3 is TGTGCCAGCAGCCAAGGACAGGGAATCACCGGGGAGCTGTTTTTT. Translation: CASSQGQGITGELFF. The chain employs TRBV7-9 and TRBJ2-2; the match to TRBD1 covers 8 bases. The CDR3 runs to 15 residues. Germline values: CDR1 SEHNR, CDR2 FQNEAQ (reference sequence). Trimming removed 5 bases from V and 4 bases from J; junction bases left unmatched: 6. The full variable domain, rest sourced from reference TRBV7-9 and TRBJ2-2, is DTGVSQNPRHKITKRGQNVTFRCDPISEHNRLYWYRQTLGQGPEFLTYFQNEAQLEKSRLLSDRFSAERPKGSFSTLEIQRTEQGDSAMYLCASSQGQGITGELFFGEGSRLTVL.

This rearrangement joins TRBV7-9 to TRBJ2-3, with 10 bases matching TRBD2. Looked up from germline, CDR1 is SEHNR and CDR2 is FQNEAQ (reference sequence). This CDR3 has 16 residues. J was trimmed by 0 bases and V by 6 bases; bases with no gene match: 6. The CDR3 loop reads CASRSGLAASTDTQYF. CDR3 nucleotides: TGTGCCAGCAGGTCCGGACTAGCGGCTAGCACAGATACGCAGTATTTT.

This rearrangement joins TRBV10-3 to TRBJ1-3, with D unclear. CDR1 is ENHRY, CDR2 SYGVKD, per germline. This CDR3 has 15 amino acids. V was pared by 0 bases and J by 0 bases, with 6 bases between. CDR3 sequence (DNA): TGTGCCATCAGTGAGTCGGCCTTCTCTGGAAACACCATATATTTT. This sequence encodes CAISESAFSGNTIYF.

The chain couples TRBV20-1 to TRBJ2-1, with a tentative D call TRBD2 (5 bases). V lost 5 bases, J lost 7 bases, and 9 bases lay in between. Germline loops: CDR1 DFQATT, CDR2 SNEGSKA (reference sequence). This CDR3 region has 11 residues. CDR3 coding DNA: TGCAGTGCTGAGAGGGAGAATGAGCAGTTCTTC. This gives the protein CSAERENEQFF.

This chain joins TRBV7-2 and TRBJ1-6; TRBD1 matches 9 bases. CDR1 SGHTA and CDR2 FQGNSA come from the germline V gene. V lost 5 bases and J lost 7; bases outside the gene matches: 6. The CDR3 covers 15 residues. The CDR3 region has the DNA TGTGCCAGCAGCCCAGGGACAGGGCAGAATTCACCCCTCCACTTT. This encodes CASSPGTGQNSPLHF.

This chain links TRBV10-3 with TRBJ1-5; TRBD1 is a possible D gene (5 bases). Looked up from germline, CDR1 is ENHRY and CDR2 is SYGVKD. The CDR3 contains 14 residues. V dropped 1 base and J dropped 3 bases, with 7 bases sitting between them. The CDR3 spells CAISEFRDNQPQHF. The CDR3 region has the DNA TGTGCCATCAGTGAGTTCAGGGACAATCAGCCCCAGCATTTT.

The rearrangement joins TRBV6-5 to TRBJ2-7, with 11 bases lining up with TRBD2. Germline V gives CDR1 MNHEY, CDR2 SVGAGI. J gave up 3 bases and V 6 bases, and 4 bases lay outside the gene matches. The CDR3 runs to 14 residues. CDR3 nucleotide sequence: TGTGCCAGCAGCTTAACTAGCGGGAGCTACGAGCAGTACTTC. Residues: CASSLTSGSYEQYF.

This chain links TRBV11-2 with TRBJ1-1; 7 bases fit TRBD1. CDR1 is SGHAT and CDR2 is FQNNGV in the germline V gene. CDR3 length: 14 amino acids. V gave up 5 bases and J gave up 7 bases; unmatched junction bases: 10. CDR3 DNA: TGTGCCAGCAGCCAACAGGGGCGCGGGAATGAAGCTTTCTTT. Protein product: CASSQQGRGNEAFF. The whole variable domain, filled in from reference TRBV11-2 and TRBJ1-1, reads EAGVAQSPRYKIIEKRQSVAFWCNPISGHATLYWYQQILGQGPKLLIQFQNNGVVDDSQLPKDRFSAERLKGVDSTLKIQPAKLEDSAVYLCASSQQGRGNEAFFGQGTRLTVV.

The genes are TRBV6-5 and TRBJ2-7; TRBD2 is a possible D gene (6 bases). The CDR3 is made up of 14 amino acids. Germline CDR1 and CDR2: MNHEY and SVGAGI. V dropped 2 bases and J dropped 5 bases, with 13 bases sitting between them. The CDR3 DNA is TGTGCCAGCAGTTACAGTTCGGGAGTCCACGAGCAGTACTTC. Translation gives CASSYSSGVHEQYF.

The V call is TRBV5-8, the J call TRBJ2-7; the D gene is possibly TRBD2 (7 bases). Germline V gene lookup returns CDR1 SGHTS and CDR2 YDEGEE. The ends were cut back, 7 bases at V and 3 bases at J, with 11 bases in the middle. The CDR3 length is 12 residues. CDR3 nucleotide sequence: TGTGCCAGCGTCGGGGGGCTCTACGAGCAGTACTTC. It codes for CASVGGLYEQYF.

This clone was observed many times. This chain joins TRBV11-3 and TRBJ2-1, with D uncertain. Germline V lookup: CDR1 SGHNT, CDR2 YENEEA. CDR3 size: 13 residues. Deletions cut 0 bases from V and 6 bases from J, with 6 bases between. CDR3 in amino acids: CASSLESFNEQFF. The CDR3 DNA follows: TGTGCCAGCAGCTTAGAATCTTTCAATGAGCAGTTCTTC.

Only a few counts were recorded for this clone. V and J are TRBV25-1 and TRBJ1-4; D may be TRBD1 (5 bases). Trimming removed 6 bases at V and 7 bases at J, with 12 bases between. This CDR3 has 13 residues. Germline CDR1 is MGHDK and CDR2 is SYGVNS. CDR3 amino acids: CASSGQGGEKLFF. CDR3 sequence (DNA): TGTGCCAGCAGCGGCCAGGGTGGTGAAAAACTGTTTTTT.

The chain links TRBV4-1 to TRBJ1-4; possible D gene TRBD1, 6 bases. The CDR3 extends over 15 amino acids. Germline V CDR1 and CDR2: MGHRA, YSYEKL. V was pared by 3 bases and J by 0 bases, with 8 bases between. CDR3: CASSQGHSTNEKLFF. The CDR3 DNA follows: TGCGCCAGCAGCCAGGGACATTCAACTAATGAAAAACTGTTTTTT.

This sequence joins TRBV5-6 and TRBJ2-4; no definite D call. The CDR3 loop spans 16 amino acids. Trimming removed 2 bases at V and 0 bases at J, with 12 bases between. Germline V gene sequence: CDR1 SGHDT, CDR2 YYEEEE. As DNA, the CDR3 is TGTGCCAGCAGCTTCGAACCCCAGGTAGCCAAAAACATTCAGTACTTC. It specifies CASSFEPQVAKNIQYF. Supplemented by reference TRBV5-6 and TRBJ2-4, the full variable domain reads DAGVTQSPTHLIKTRGQQVTLRCSPKSGHDTVSWYQQALGQGPQFIFQYYEEEERQRGNFPDRFSGHQFPNYSSELNVNALLLGDSALYLCASSFEPQVAKNIQYFGAGTRLSVL.

The chain links TRBV5-5 to TRBJ2-7, with a tentative D call TRBD2 (7 bases). Trimming removed 2 bases at V and 0 bases at J, with 18 bases between. CDR1 is SGHKS, CDR2 YYEKEE, per germline (reference sequence). The CDR3 consists of 17 residues. CDR3 protein: CASSFGVRGGASYEQYF. The CDR3 nucleotides are TGTGCCAGCAGCTTCGGGGTCAGGGGAGGGGCCTCCTACGAGCAGTACTTC.

This clone was observed a single time. The chain recombines TRBV15 with TRBJ1-4; a possible D gene is TRBD1 (5 bases). Trimming took 4 bases from V and 3 from J, leaving 12 bases between them. CDR1 LNHNV and CDR2 YYDKDF come from the germline V gene (reference sequence). The CDR3 extends over 15 amino acids. The DNA of the CDR3 is TGTGCCACCAGCAAGGAGCGACAGTCTAATGAAAAACTGTTTTTT. Its translation: CATSKERQSNEKLFF.

The V call is TRBV9, the J call TRBJ1-5, with D tentatively TRBD1 (5 bases). Germline V gene sequence: CDR1 SGDLS, CDR2 YYNGEE. Between the trimmed V and J ends, which lost 0 bases and 4 bases, there was a span of 11 bases. The CDR3 is 15 amino acids. CDR3 sequence: CASSVGRGENQPQHF. The CDR3 DNA sequence: TGTGCCAGCAGCGTAGGAAGGGGTGAAAATCAGCCCCAGCATTTT.

The J gene is TRBJ2-7, the V gene TRBV7-3; TRBD2 is a possible D gene (5 bases). The germline V gene encodes CDR1 SGHTA and CDR2 FQGTGA. Trimming stripped 3 bases from V and 3 bases from J, with 15 bases between. The CDR3 is made up of 15 amino acids. The CDR3 DNA follows: TGTGCCAGCAGCTTCAGCAGCGGCAGAAACTACGAGCAGTACTTC. Translating it yields CASSFSSGRNYEQYF.

This chain uses TRBV5-1 with TRBJ2-5, with 8 bases identical to TRBD1. Germline loops: CDR1 SGHRS, CDR2 YFSETQ. The CDR3 extends over 13 amino acids. The V segment lost 4 bases and the J segment 2 bases; nucleotides outside the gene matches: 1. DNA for the CDR3: TGCGCCAGCAGCAGGACAGGGCAAGAGACCCAGTACTTC. Its translation: CASSRTGQETQYF.